This T cell receptor beta chain was captured by sequencing in a study of T cells in Graves' hyperthyroidism and ophthalmopathy. RNA transcripts were the template for amplifying TCR beta CDR3 regions. During a first-round RT-PCR of the TCR CDR3, the HTBI primer set was used. TCRdb fed the multiplex PCR reads into MiXCR, producing one record per CDR3 protein. The table has about 590,000 distinct CDR3 sequences, more than 15% seen once; the top ten hold around 7.8%. Findings and caveats of the study: Expanded thyroid clonotypes (above 0.001) were mostly also found in blood. Median prediction lead before ophthalmopathy onset was 6.5 months with the model.

This clonotype was detected ten times or more. The antigen remains undetermined. This CDR3 has 12 residues. V was clipped by 6 bases and J by 6 bases, with 12 bases between them. CDR1 MNHEY and CDR2 SMNVEV come from the germline V gene (reference sequence). The rearrangement links TRBV27 to TRBJ2-7; weak D call: TRBD1 (6 bases). This TCR derives from a woman aged 30 to 39 with Graves' hyperthyroidism. The material sequenced was blood. CDR3 residues: CASRTGNGEQYF. The CDR3 DNA reads TGTGCCAGCAGAACAGGGAATGGCGAGCAGTACTTC.